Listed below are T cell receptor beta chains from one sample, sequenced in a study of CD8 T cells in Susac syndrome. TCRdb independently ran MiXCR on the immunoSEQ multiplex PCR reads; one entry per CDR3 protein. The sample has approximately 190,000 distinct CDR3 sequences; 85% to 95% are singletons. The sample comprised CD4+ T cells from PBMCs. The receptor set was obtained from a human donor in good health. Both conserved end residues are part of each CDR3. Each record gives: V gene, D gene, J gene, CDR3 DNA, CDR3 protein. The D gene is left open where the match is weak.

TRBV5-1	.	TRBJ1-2	TGCGCCAGCAGCTTCGTTGAGGGTACTAACTATGGCTACACCTTC	CASSFVEGTNYGYTF
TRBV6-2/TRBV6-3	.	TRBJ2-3	TGTGCCAGCAGTTCCTTGCCAGATACGCAGTATTTT	CASSSLPDTQYF
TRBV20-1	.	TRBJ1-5	TGCAGTGCTAGTTCGGATAGCAATCAGCCCCAGCATTTT	CSASSDSNQPQHF
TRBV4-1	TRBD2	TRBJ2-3	TGCGCCAGCAGCCAAGTAGATTTGCTAGCGGGGGGTAAGCAGTATTTT	CASSQVDLLAGGKQYF
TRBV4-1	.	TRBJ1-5	TGCGCCAGCAGCCAAGGCAGGGGCCCCCTCAATCAGCCCCAGCATTTT	CASSQGRGPLNQPQHF
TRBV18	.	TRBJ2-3	TGTGCCAGCTCACTCGGTCCACCCGGGGATACGCAGTATTTT	CASSLGPPGDTQYF
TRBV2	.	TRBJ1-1	TGTGCCAGCAGTACGACAGTGAACACTGAAGCTTTCTTT	CASSTTVNTEAFF
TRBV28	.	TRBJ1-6	TGTGCCAGCAGTTTTGAGGGGGATTCACCCCTCCACTTT	CASSFEGDSPLHF
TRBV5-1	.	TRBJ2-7	TGCGCCAGCAGCTTGGCCTTAGGGAGCAACGAGCAGTACTTC	CASSLALGSNEQYF
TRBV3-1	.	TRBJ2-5	TGTGCCAGCAGCCAATACGACTCGACACCAGAGACCCAGTACTTC	CASSQYDSTPETQYF
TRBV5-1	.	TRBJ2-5	TGCGCCAGCAGCTTGGGGATATTAATAGGGGTCGGGGAGACCCAGTACTTC	CASSLGILIGVGETQYF
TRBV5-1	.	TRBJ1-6	TGCGCCAGCAGCTTGACAGCGGCTAGCTCCTATAATTCACCCCTCCACTTT	CASSLTAASSYNSPLHF
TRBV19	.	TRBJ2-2	TGTGCCAGTAGTGGGACCCTCCTCACCGGGGAGCTGTTTTTT	CASSGTLLTGELFF
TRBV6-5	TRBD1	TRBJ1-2	TGTGCCAGCAGTTACAGCAAAACCGGGACAGGGTATGGCTACACCTTC	CASSYSKTGTGYGYTF
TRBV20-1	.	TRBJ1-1	TGCAGTGCTTACACACAGGGACGAGTTGAAGCTTTCTTT	CSAYTQGRVEAFF
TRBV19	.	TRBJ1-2	TGTGCCAGTAGTATGGTCCAGGGATTAGTCTATGGCTACACCTTC	CASSMVQGLVYGYTF
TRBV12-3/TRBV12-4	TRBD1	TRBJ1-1	TGTGCCAGCAGCCCCGGACAGGATTCAAAAGCTTTCTTT	CASSPGQDSKAFF
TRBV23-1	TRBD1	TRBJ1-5	TGCGCCAGCAGTCATGGGACAGGGAAAAAAATTCAGCCCCAGCATTTT	CASSHGTGKKIQPQHF
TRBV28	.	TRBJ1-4	TGTGCCAGCAGTCCTGACCGGCGGGGTGAAAAACTGTTTTTT	CASSPDRRGEKLFF
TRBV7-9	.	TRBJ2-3	TGTGCCAGCAGGGACCCGGGGATTAGCACAGATACGCAGTATTTT	CASRDPGISTDTQYF
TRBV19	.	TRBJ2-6	TGTGCCAGTCACCGGGACACAACCATCTCTGGGGCCAACGTCCTGACTTTC	CASHRDTTISGANVLTF
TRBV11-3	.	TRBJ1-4	TGTGCCAGCAGCTGTCGCTGGCGTCAGGGTAATGAAAAACTGTTTTTT	CASSCRWRQGNEKLFF
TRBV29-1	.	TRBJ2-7	TGCAGCGTTGTACCGGGACTTAGCTCCTACGAGCAGTACTTC	CSVVPGLSSYEQYF
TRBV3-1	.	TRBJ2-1	TGTGCCAGCAGCCAAGTACAGAGCTCCTACAATGAGCAGTTCTTC	CASSQVQSSYNEQFF
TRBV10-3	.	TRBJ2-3	TGTGCCATCAAGTCGGGGCTCCACACAGATACGCAGTATTTT	CAIKSGLHTDTQYF
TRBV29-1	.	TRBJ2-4	TGCAGCGTCCGAGACATAGCCAAAAACATTCAGTACTTC	CSVRDIAKNIQYF
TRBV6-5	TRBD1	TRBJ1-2	TGTGCCAGCAGGCCGGGGACAGGGAATGGCTACACCTTC	CASRPGTGNGYTF
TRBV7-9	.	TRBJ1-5	TGTGCCAGCAGCTTAGAACGTAGCCAGCCCCAGCATTTT	CASSLERSQPQHF